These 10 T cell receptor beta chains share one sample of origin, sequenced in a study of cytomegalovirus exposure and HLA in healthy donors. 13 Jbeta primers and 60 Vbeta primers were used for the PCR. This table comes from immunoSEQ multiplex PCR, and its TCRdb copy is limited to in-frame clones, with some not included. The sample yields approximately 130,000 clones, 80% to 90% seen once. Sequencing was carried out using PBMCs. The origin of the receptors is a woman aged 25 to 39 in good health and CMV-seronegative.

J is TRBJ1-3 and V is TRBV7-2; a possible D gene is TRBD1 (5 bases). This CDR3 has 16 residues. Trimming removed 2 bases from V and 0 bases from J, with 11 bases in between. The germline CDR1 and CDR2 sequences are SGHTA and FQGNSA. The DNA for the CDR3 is TGTGCCAGCAGCTTATGGGGGGGGAACTCTGGAAACACCATATATTTT. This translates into CASSLWGGNSGNTIYF. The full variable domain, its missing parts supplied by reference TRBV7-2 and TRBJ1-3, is GAGVSQSPSNKVTEKGKDVELRCDPISGHTALYWYRQSLGQGLEFLIYFQGNSAPDKSGLPSDRFSAERTGGSVSTLTIQRTQQEDSAVYLCASSLWGGNSGNTIYFGEGSWLTVV.

The chain's CDR3 is CASSSGQGGEVGEKLFF. CDR3 in DNA: TGCGCCAGCAGCTCGGGACAGGGAGGTGAGGTTGGAGAAAAACTGTTTTTT. V is TRBV5-1 and J is TRBJ1-4, with 9 bases that match TRBD1. The ends lost 3 bases at V and 8 bases at J; junction bases unmatched: 14. The germline gives CDR1 SGHRS, CDR2 YFSETQ. The CDR3 length is 17 residues.

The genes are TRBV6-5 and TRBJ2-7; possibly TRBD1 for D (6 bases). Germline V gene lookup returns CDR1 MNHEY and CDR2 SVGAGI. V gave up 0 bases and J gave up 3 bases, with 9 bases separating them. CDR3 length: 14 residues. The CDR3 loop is CASSYSYRDYEQYF. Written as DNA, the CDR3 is TGTGCCAGCAGTTACTCTTACAGGGACTACGAGCAGTACTTC.

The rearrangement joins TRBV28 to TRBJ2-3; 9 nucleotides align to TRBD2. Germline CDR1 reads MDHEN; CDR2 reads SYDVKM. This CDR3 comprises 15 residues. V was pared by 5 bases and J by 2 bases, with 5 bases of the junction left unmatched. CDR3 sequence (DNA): TGTGCCAGCAGTCCTTGGACTAGCGCCACAGATACGCAGTATTTT. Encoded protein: CASSPWTSATDTQYF.

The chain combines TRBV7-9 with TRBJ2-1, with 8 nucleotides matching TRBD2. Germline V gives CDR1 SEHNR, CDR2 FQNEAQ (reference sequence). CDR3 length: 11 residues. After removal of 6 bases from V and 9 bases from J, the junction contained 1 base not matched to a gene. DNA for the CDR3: TGTGCCAGCAGTCTAGCGGGTGAGCAGTTCTTC. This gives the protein CASSLAGEQFF.

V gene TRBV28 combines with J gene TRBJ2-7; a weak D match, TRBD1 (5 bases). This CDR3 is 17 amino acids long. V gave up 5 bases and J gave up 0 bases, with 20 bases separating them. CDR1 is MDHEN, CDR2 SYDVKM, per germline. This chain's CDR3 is CASSRFSFRTGSYEQYF. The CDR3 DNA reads TGTGCCAGCAGTCGTTTCTCCTTCCGAACAGGCTCCTACGAGCAGTACTTC. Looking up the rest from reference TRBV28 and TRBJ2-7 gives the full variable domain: DVKVTQSSRYLVKRTGEKVFLECVQDMDHENMFWYRQDPGLGLRLIYFSYDVKMKEKGDIPEGYSVSREKKERFSLILESASTNQTSMYLCASSRFSFRTGSYEQYFGPGTRLTVT.

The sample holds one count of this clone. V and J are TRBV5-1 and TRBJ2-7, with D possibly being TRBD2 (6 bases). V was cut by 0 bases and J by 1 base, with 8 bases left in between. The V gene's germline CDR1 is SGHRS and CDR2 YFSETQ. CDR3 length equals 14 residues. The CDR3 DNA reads TGCGCCAGCAGCTTGGAGGGACTGTCCTACGAGCAGTACTTC. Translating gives CASSLEGLSYEQYF. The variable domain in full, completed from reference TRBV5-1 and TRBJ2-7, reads KAGVTQTPRYLIKTRGQQVTLSCSPISGHRSVSWYQQTPGQGLQFLFEYFSETQRNKGNFPGRFSGRQFSNSRSEMNVSTLELGDSALYLCASSLEGLSYEQYFGPGTRLTVT.

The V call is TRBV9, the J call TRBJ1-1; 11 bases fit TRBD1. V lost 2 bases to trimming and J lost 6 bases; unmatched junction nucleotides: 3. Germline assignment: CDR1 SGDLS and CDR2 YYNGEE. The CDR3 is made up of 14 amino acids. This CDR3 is CASSVGDRGAEAFF. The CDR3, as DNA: TGTGCCAGCAGCGTTGGGGACAGGGGGGCTGAAGCTTTCTTT.

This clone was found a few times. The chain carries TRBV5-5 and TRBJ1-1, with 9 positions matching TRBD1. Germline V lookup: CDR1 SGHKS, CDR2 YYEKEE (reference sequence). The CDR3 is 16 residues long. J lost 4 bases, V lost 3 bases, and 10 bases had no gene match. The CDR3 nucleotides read TGTGCCAGCAGCTCCCTCAACAGGGGGCCAGGCACTGAAGCTTTCTTT. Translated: CASSSLNRGPGTEAFF.

CDR3 sequence reads: CASSGGQGNYGYTF. CDR3 nucleotides: TGCGCCAGCAGCGGGGGACAGGGTAACTATGGCTACACCTTC. The rearrangement joins TRBV5-1 to TRBJ1-2, with TRBD1 matching 9 bases. The V segment lost 4 bases and the J segment 1 base; nucleotides outside the gene matches: 2. Germline V lookup: CDR1 SGHRS, CDR2 YFSETQ. This CDR3 contains 14 residues.